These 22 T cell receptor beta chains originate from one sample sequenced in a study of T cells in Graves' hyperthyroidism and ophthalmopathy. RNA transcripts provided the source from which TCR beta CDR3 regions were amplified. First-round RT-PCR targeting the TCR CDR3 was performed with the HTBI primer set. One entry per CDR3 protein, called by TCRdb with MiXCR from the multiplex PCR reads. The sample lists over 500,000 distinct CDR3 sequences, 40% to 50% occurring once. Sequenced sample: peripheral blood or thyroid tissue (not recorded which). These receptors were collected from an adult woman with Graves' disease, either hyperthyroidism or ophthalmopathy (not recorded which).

CDR3 coding DNA: TGTGCCAGTAGTATAGGGGCTGGTGAGCAGTTCTTC. Its translation: CASSIGAGEQFF. This sequence joins TRBV2 and TRBJ2-1; possible D gene TRBD1, 5 bases. The CDR3 consists of 12 residues. Trimming removed 9 bases from V and 9 bases from J, with 15 bases in between. The germline CDR1 and CDR2 sequences are SNHLY and FYNNEI.

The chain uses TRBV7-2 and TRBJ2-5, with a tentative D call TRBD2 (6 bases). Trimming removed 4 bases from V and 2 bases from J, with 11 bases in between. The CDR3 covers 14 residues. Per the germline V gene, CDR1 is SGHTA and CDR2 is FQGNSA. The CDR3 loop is CASSYLEGQETQYF. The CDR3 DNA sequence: TGTGCCAGCAGCTATTTGGAGGGGCAAGAGACCCAGTACTTC.

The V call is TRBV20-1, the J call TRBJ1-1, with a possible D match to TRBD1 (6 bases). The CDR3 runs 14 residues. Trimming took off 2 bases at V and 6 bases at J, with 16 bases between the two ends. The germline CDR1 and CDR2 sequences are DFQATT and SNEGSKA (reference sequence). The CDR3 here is CSARTGGALPEAFF. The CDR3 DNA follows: TGCAGTGCTAGAACGGGGGGGGCATTACCTGAAGCTTTCTTT.

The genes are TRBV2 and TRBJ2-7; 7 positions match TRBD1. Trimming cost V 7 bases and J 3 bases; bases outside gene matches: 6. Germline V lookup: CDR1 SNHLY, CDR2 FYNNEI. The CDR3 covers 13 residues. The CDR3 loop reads CASNRDSHYEQYF. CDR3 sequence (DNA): TGTGCCAGCAATCGGGACAGTCACTACGAGCAGTACTTC.

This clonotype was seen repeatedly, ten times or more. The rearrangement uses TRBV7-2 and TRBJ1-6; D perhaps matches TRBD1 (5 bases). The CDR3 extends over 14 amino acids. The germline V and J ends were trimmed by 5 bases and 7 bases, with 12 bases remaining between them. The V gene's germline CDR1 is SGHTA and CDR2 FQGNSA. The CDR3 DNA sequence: TGTGCCAGCAGCCCCGGGACTGCGAATTCACCCCTCCACTTT. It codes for CASSPGTANSPLHF.

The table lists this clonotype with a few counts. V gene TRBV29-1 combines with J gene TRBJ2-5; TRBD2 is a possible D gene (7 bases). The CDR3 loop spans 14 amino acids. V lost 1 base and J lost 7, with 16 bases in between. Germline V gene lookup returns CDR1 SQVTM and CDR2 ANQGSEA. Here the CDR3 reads CSVEVGGGGGTQYF. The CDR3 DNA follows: TGCAGCGTTGAAGTGGGAGGGGGGGGCGGGACCCAGTACTTC.

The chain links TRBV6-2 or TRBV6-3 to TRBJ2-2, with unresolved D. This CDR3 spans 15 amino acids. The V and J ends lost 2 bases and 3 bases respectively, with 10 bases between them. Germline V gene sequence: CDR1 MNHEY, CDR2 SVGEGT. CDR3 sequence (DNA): TGTGCCAGCAGTTACGTCCCAAGAGACACCGGGGAGCTGTTTTTT. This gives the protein CASSYVPRDTGELFF.

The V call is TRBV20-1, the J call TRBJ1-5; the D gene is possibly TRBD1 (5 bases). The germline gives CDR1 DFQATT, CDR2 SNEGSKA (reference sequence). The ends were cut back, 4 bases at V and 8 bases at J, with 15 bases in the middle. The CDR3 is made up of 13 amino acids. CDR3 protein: CSATPWGEEPQHF. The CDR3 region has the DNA TGCAGTGCTACACCGTGGGGGGAGGAGCCCCAGCATTTT.

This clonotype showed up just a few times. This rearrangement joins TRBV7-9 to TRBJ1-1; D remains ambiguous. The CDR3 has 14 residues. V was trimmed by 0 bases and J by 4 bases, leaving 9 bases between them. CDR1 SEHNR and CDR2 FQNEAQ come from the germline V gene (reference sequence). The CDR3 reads CASSLAGRPTEAFF. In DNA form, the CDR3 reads TGTGCCAGCAGCTTAGCTGGGCGACCCACTGAAGCTTTCTTT.

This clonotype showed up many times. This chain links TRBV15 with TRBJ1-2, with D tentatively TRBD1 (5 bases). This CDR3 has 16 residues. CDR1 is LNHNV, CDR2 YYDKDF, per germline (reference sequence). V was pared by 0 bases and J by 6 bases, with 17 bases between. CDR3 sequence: CATSRDRAAAGNGYTF. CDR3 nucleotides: TGTGCCACCAGCAGAGATAGGGCTGCGGCAGGGAATGGCTACACCTTC.

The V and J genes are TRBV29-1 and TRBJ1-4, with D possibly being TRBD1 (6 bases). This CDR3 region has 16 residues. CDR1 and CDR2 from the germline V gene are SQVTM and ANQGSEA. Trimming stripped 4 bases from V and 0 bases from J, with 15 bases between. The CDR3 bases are TGCAGCGTTGCAGGGGTGGGCACGGCAACTAATGAAAAACTGTTTTTT. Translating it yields CSVAGVGTATNEKLFF.

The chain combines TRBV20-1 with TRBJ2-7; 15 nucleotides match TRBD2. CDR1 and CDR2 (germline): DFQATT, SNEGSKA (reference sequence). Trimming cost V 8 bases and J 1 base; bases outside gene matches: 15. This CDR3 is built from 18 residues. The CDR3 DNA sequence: TGCAGTACCCGACCGGGACTAGCGGGAGGCACCCGTTCCTACGAGCAGTACTTC. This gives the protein CSTRPGLAGGTRSYEQYF.

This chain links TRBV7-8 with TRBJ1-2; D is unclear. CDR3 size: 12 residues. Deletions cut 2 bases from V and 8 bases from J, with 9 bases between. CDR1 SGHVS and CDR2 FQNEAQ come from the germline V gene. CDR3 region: CASSLFGIGYTF. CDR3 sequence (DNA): TGTGCCAGCAGCTTATTCGGGATCGGCTACACCTTC.

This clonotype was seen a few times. CDR3: CSVEGTGGSRLAGNEQYF. In DNA, the CDR3 is TGCAGCGTTGAGGGGACAGGGGGCTCGAGACTAGCGGGCAACGAGCAGTACTTC. This chain links TRBV29-1 with TRBJ2-7; TRBD1 agrees at 12 bases. The CDR3 extends over 18 amino acids. The germline V gene encodes CDR1 SQVTM and CDR2 ANQGSEA. Unmatched junction bases numbered 17, after V lost 3 bases and J lost 5 bases.

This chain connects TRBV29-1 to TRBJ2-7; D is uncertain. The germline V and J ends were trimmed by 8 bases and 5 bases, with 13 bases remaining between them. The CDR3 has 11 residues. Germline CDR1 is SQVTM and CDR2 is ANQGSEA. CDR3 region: CSTERDHEQYF. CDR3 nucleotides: TGCAGCACGGAAAGGGATCACGAGCAGTACTTC.

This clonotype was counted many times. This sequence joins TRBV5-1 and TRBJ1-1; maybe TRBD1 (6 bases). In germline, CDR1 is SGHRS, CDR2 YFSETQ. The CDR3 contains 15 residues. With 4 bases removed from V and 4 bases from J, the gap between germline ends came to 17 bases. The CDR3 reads CASSPEGGRVTEAFF. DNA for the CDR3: TGCGCCAGCAGCCCGGAGGGGGGGCGCGTCACTGAAGCTTTCTTT. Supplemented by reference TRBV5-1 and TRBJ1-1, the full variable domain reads KAGVTQTPRYLIKTRGQQVTLSCSPISGHRSVSWYQQTPGQGLQFLFEYFSETQRNKGNFPGRFSGRQFSNSRSEMNVSTLELGDSALYLCASSPEGGRVTEAFFGQGTRLTVV.

Here the CDR3 DNA reads TGCAGCGTTGAAGGGACCTCGAGAGGGTATGAGCAGTTCTTC. Its protein is CSVEGTSRGYEQFF. The chain is built from TRBV29-1 and TRBJ2-5, with a weak D call TRBD2 (5 bases). The J call may be wrong; the DNA end is better matched by TRBJ2-1. The CDR3 runs to 14 residues. Looked up from germline, CDR1 is SQVTM and CDR2 is ANQGSEA.

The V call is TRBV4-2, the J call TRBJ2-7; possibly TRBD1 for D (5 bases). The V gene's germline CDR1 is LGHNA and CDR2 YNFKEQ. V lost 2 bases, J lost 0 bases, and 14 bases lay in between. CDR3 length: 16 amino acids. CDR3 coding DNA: TGTGCCAGCAGCCAATCGACAGTATCTAGCTCCTACGAGCAGTACTTC. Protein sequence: CASSQSTVSSSYEQYF.

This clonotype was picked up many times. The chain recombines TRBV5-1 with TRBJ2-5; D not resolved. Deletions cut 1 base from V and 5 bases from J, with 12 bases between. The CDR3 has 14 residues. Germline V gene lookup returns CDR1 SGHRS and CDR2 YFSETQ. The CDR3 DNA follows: TGCGCCAGCAGCTTGAATGGGTTGCGGGAGACCCAGTACTTC. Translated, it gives CASSLNGLRETQYF.

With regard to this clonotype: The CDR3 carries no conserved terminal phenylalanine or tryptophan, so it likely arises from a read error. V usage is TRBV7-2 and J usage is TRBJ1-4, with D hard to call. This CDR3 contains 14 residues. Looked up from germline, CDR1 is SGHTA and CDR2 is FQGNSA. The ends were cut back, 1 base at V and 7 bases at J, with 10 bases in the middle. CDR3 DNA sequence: TGTGCCAGCAGCTTAGTCGGAGGGCCTGAAAAACTGTTTTCT. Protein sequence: CASSLVGGPEKLFS.

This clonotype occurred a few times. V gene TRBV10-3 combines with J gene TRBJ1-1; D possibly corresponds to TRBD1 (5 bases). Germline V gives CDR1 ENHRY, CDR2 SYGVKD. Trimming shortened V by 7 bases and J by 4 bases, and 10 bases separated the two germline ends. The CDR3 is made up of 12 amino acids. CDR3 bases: TGTGCCATCAAAGGGGACCGCACTGAAGCTTTCTTT. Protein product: CAIKGDRTEAFF.

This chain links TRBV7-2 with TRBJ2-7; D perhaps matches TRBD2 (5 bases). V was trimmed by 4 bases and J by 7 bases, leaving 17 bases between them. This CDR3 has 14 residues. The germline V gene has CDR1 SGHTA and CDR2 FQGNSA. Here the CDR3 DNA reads TGTGCCAGCAGCTCGACGGGCAGTTCGGGGGAGCAGTACTTC. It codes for CASSSTGSSGEQYF. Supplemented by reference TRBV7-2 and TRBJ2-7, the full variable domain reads GAGVSQSPSNKVTEKGKDVELRCDPISGHTALYWYRQSLGQGLEFLIYFQGNSAPDKSGLPSDRFSAERTGGSVSTLTIQRTQQEDSAVYLCASSSTGSSGEQYFGPGTRLTVT.